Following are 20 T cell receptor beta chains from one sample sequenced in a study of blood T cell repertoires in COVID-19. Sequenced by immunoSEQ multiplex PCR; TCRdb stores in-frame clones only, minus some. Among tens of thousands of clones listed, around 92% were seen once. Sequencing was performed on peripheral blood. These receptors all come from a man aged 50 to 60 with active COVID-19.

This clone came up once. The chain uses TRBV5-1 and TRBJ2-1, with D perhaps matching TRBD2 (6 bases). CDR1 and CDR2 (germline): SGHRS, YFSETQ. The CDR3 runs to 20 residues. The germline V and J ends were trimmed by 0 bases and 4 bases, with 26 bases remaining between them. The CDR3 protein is CASSLEWPWVEASAYNEQFF. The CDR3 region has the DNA TGCGCCAGCAGCTTGGAATGGCCGTGGGTGGAGGCTAGCGCGTACAATGAGCAGTTCTTC.

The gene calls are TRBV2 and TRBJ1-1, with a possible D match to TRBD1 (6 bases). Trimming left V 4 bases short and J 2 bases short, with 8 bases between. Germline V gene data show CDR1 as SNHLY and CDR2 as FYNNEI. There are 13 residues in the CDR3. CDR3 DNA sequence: TGTGCCAGCAGTGGGACAGCAAACACTGAAGCTTTCTTT. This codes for CASSGTANTEAFF.

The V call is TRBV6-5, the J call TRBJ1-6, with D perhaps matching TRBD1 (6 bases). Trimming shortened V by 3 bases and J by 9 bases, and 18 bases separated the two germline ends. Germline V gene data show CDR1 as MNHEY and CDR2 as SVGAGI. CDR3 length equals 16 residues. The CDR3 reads CASSYYGRGQTSPLHF. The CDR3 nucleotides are TGTGCCAGCAGTTATTATGGCAGGGGACAAACTTCACCCCTCCACTTT.

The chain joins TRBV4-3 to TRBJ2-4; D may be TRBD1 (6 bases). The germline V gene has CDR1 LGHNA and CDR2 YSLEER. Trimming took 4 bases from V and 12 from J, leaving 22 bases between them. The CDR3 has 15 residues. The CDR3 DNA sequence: TGCGCCAGCAGCCTCCAAACAGGGAGCCAAGCGCGTCAGTACTTC. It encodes CASSLQTGSQARQYF.

DNA of the CDR3: TGTGCCAGCAGCTTAGCCCGGGGACTAGGGGACAATGAGCAGTTCTTC. Translated: CASSLARGLGDNEQFF. The chain uses TRBV11-3 and TRBJ2-1; 8 nucleotides line up with TRBD2. This CDR3 has 16 residues. Germline V gene lookup returns CDR1 SGHNT and CDR2 YENEEA. V dropped 1 base and J dropped 5; count of bases not matched to a gene: 7.

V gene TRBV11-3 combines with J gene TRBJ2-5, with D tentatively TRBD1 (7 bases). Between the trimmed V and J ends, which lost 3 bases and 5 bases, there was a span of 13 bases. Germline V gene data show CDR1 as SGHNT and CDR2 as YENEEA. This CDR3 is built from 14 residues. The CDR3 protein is CASSFRGARETQYF. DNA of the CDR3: TGTGCCAGCAGCTTCAGGGGGGCTAGGGAGACCCAGTACTTC.

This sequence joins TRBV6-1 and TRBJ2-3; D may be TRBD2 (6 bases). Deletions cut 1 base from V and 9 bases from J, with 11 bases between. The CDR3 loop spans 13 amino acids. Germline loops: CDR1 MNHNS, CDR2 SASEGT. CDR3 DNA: TGTGCCAGCAGTGAAGAGGGTCGGGGGACGCAGTATTTT. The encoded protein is CASSEEGRGTQYF.

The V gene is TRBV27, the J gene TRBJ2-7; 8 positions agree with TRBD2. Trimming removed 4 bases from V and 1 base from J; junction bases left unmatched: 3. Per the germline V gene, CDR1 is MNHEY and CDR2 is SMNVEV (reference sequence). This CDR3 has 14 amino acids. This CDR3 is CASSYAGGSYEQYF. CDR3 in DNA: TGTGCCAGCAGTTATGCGGGGGGTTCCTACGAGCAGTACTTC.

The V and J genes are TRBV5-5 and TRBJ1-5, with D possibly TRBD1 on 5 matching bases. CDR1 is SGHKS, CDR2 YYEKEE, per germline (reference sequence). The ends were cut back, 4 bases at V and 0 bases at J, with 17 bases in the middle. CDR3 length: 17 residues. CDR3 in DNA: TGTGCCAGCAGCGGTGACCCAGGGATGGGTAGCAATCAGCCCCAGCATTTT. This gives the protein CASSGDPGMGSNQPQHF.

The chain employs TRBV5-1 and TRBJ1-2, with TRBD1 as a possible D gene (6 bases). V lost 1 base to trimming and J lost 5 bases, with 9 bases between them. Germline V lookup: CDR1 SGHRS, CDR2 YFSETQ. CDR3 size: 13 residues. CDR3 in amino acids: CASSLQGMYGYTF. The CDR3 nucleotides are TGCGCCAGCAGCTTGCAGGGGATGTATGGCTACACCTTC.

In DNA form, the CDR3 reads TGTGCCAGCAGCCAAACACTCGGACAGGGATACGACTACACCTTC. It yields the protein CASSQTLGQGYDYTF. This chain uses TRBV3-1 (or the pseudogene TRBV3-2) with TRBJ1-2; 8 bases agree with TRBD1. The V gene's germline CDR1 is LGHDT and CDR2 YNNKEL (reference sequence). The CDR3 loop spans 15 amino acids. The V gene end was trimmed by 2 bases and the J gene end by 10 bases; junction bases not matched to a gene: 12.

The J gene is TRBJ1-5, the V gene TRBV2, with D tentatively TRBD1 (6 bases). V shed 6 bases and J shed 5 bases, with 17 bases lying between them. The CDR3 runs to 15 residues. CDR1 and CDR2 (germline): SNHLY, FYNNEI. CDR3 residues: CASRGTGTVDQPQHF. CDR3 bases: TGTGCCAGCAGGGGAACAGGGACCGTAGATCAGCCCCAGCATTTT. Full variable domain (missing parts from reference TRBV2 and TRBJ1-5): EPEVTQTPSHQVTQMGQEVILRCVPISNHLYFYWYRQILGQKVEFLVSFYNNEISEKSEIFDDQFSVERPDGSNFTLKIRSTKLEDSAMYFCASRGTGTVDQPQHFGDGTRLSIL.

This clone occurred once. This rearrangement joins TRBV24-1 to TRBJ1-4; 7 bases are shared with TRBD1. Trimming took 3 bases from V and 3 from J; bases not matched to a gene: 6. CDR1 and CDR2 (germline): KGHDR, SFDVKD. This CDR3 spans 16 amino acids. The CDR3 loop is CATSDPTGASNEKLFF. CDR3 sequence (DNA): TGTGCCACCAGTGATCCTACAGGGGCCTCTAATGAAAAACTGTTTTTT.

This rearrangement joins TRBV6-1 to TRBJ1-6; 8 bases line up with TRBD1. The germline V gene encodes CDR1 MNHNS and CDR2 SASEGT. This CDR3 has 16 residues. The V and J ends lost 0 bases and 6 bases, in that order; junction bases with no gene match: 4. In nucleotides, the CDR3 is TGTGCCAGCAGTGAAGCGCCGGGGACAGGTAATTCACCCCTCCACTTT. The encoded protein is CASSEAPGTGNSPLHF.

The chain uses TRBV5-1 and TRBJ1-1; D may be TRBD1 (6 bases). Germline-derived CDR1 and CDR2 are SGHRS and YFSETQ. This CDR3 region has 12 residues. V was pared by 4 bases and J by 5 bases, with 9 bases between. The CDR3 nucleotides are TGCGCCAGCAGCGAGGGGGGGACTGAAGCTTTCTTT. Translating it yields CASSEGGTEAFF. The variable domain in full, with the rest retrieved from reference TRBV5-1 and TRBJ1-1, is KAGVTQTPRYLIKTRGQQVTLSCSPISGHRSVSWYQQTPGQGLQFLFEYFSETQRNKGNFPGRFSGRQFSNSRSEMNVSTLELGDSALYLCASSEGGTEAFFGQGTRLTVV.

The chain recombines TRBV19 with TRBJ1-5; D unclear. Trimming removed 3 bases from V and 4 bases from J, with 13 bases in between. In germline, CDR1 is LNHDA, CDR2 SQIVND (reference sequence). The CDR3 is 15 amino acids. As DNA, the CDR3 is TGTGCCAGTAGTATTGGGGTCGGGGTTAATCAGCCCCAGCATTTT. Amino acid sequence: CASSIGVGVNQPQHF.

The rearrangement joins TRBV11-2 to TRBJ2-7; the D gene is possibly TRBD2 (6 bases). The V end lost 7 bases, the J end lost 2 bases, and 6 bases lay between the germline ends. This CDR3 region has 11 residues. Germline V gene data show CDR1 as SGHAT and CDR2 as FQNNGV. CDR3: CASTGAYEQYF. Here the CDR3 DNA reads TGTGCCAGCACGGGGGCCTACGAGCAGTACTTC.

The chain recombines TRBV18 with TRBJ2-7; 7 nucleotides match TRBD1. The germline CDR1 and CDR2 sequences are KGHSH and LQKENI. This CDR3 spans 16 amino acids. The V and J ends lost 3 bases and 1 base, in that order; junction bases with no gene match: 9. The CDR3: CASSPGTVVMSYEQYF. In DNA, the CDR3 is TGTGCCAGCTCACCCGGGACAGTTGTTATGTCCTACGAGCAGTACTTC.

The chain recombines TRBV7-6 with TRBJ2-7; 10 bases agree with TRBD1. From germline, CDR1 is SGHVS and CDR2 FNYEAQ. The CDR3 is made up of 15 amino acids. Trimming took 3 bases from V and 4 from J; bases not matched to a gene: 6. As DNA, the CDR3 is TGTGCCAGCAGCTTCGGTGGGACAGGGGAGTACGAGCAGTACTTC. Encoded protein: CASSFGGTGEYEQYF.

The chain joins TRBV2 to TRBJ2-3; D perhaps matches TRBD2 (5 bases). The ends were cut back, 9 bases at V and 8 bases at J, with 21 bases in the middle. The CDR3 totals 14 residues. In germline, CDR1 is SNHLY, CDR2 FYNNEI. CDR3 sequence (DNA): TGTGCCAGTAGTCCGCAGAGCGGCGGTGGTACGCAGTATTTT. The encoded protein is CASSPQSGGGTQYF.